This TCR beta chain is from a study of cytomegalovirus exposure and HLA in healthy donors. Study results and caveats: It was assumed in the presence/absence analyses that sequencing depth was roughly uniform across donors. Confirmation was obtained in vitro that three CMV-associated chains are specific for CMV antigens.

With regard to this clone: No antigen is known for it.

This CDR3 is 12 amino acids long. Deletions cut 3 bases from V and 2 bases from J, with 5 bases between. Germline assignment: CDR1 KGHSH and CDR2 LQKENI. It was with 60 Vbeta and 13 Jbeta primers that the PCR ran. The assay was immunoSEQ multiplex PCR, and TCRdb's table has in-frame clones only and misses some. The profile shows roughly 140,000 clones, about 80% of them singletons. The source of this sequence is a male donor in good health and CMV-seronegative. V and J are TRBV18 and TRBJ2-7; no clear D gene. Sequencing was done on a sample of PBMCs. CDR3 nucleotides: TGTGCCAGCTCACCCCTCGCCTACGAGCAGTACTTC. Its translation is CASSPLAYEQYF.